This T cell receptor beta chain emerged from a study of blood T cell repertoires in COVID-19. Study-level information: PBMCs, B-cell-depleted T cells, or T cells provided the cDNA or gDNA that made up the material.

Per the original methods: Estimation of nucleated cell counts was performed using reference gene primer amplification. Assay used: immunoSEQ multiplex PCR; TCRdb lists only in-frame clones, some missing. D and trimming come from the DNA, and the V and J calls and clone size come from that table. The table records 150,000 to 200,000 clones, roughly 81% of them present only once. The Seattle patients, enrolled during active infection, were followed longitudinally. The sequence came from a woman over 75 with COVID-19, enrolled during active disease. The sample taken for sequencing was peripheral blood.

The CDR3 sequence is CASSFGSGVYEQYF. DNA for the CDR3: TGTGCCAGCAGCTTTGGTAGCGGAGTCTACGAGCAGTACTTC. The chain couples TRBV11-3 to TRBJ2-7; D might be TRBD2 (6 bases). There are 14 residues in the CDR3. CDR1 SGHNT and CDR2 YENEEA come from the germline V gene. The germline V and J ends were trimmed by 3 bases and 3 bases, with 12 bases remaining between them.